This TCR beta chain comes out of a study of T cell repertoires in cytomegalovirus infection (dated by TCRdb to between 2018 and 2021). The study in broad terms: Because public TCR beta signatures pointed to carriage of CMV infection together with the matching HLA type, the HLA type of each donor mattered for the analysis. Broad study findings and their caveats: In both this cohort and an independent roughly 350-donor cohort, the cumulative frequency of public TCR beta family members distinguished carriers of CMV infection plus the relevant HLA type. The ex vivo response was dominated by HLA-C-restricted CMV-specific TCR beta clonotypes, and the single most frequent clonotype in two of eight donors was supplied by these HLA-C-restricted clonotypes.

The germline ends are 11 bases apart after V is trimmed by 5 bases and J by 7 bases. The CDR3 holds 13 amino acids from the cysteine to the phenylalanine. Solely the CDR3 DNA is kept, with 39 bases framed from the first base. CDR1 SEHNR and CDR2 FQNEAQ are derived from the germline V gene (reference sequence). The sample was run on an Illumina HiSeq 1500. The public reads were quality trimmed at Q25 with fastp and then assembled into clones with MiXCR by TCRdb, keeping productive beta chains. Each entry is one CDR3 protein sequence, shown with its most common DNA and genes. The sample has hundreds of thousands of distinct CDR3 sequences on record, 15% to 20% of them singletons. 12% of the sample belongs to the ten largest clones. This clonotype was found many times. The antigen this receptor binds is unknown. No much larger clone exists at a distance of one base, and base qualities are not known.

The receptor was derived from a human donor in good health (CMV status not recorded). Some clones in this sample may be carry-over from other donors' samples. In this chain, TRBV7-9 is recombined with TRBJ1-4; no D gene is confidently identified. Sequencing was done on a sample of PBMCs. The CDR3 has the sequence CASSRDSVEKLFF. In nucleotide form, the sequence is TGTGCCAGCAGCCGAGATAGCGTTGAAAAACTGTTTTTT.